This T cell receptor (beta chain) was captured by sequencing in a study of cytomegalovirus exposure and HLA in healthy donors. General study findings and limits: Rare TCR sequences predominated, though certain public TCRs were found in many donors.

The PCR made use of 60 Vbeta and 13 Jbeta primers. This table comes from immunoSEQ multiplex PCR, and its TCRdb copy is limited to in-frame clones, with some not included. The profile shows approximately 280,000 clones, 85% to 90% of them singletons. This clone has a single count. What it binds is not known. This receptor was taken from a woman aged 18-30 years in good health and CMV-seronegative. The sample comprised PBMCs.

The CDR3 is CSTLTGSNEKLFF. Here the CDR3 DNA reads TGCAGCACTCTGACAGGGAGTAATGAAAAACTGTTTTTT. The V and J genes are TRBV29-1 and TRBJ1-4, with TRBD1 matching over 7 bases. In germline, CDR1 is SQVTM, CDR2 ANQGSEA. The CDR3 contains 13 residues. The J segment lost 4 bases and the V segment lost 8 bases, leaving 7 bases of the junction unmatched.